The 27 T cell receptor beta chains reported below all come from one sample, sequenced in a study of monozygotic twins with cystic fibrosis. Method: immunoSEQ multiplex PCR; TCRdb's copy keeps in-frame clones and lacks some. The sample lists around 9,800 clones; about 91% were seen once. The sample consisted of blood. The receptor set was obtained from a boy aged 2-15 years with cystic fibrosis.

The J gene is TRBJ2-5, the V gene TRBV6-5; 8 bases fit TRBD2. Germline V CDR1 and CDR2: MNHEY, SVGAGI. The CDR3 is made up of 16 amino acids. J was trimmed by 4 bases and V by 4 bases; bases with no gene match: 11. In DNA, the CDR3 is TGTGCCAGCAGTTCCCCTAGAGAGCGGGGGATAGAGACCCAGTACTTC. It codes for CASSSPRERGIETQYF.

The chain joins TRBV27 to TRBJ2-1; TRBD1 or TRBD2 may be the D gene (5 bases each). This CDR3 is built from 14 residues. The V gene lost 3 bases and the J gene lost 8 bases, with 14 bases spanning the gap. Germline V gene data show CDR1 as MNHEY and CDR2 as SMNVEV (reference sequence). The CDR3 DNA reads as TGTGCCAGCAGTTTGGCGGGCAGGGTCGATGAGCAGTTCTTC. Translation gives CASSLAGRVDEQFF.

V and J are TRBV5-1 and TRBJ1-2, with 9 bases matching TRBD1. The junction had 7 bases not matched to a gene; V was cut back by 5 bases and J by 5 bases. The length of the CDR3 is 14 residues. CDR1 and CDR2 from the germline V gene are SGHRS and YFSETQ. CDR3 sequence reads: CASSLGDRAYGYTF. CDR3 coding DNA: TGCGCCAGCAGTCTTGGGGACAGGGCGTATGGCTACACCTTC.

The V gene is TRBV11-3, the J gene TRBJ2-5, with D perhaps matching TRBD1 (5 bases). Per the germline V gene, CDR1 is SGHNT and CDR2 is YENEEA. V shed 3 bases and J shed 3 bases, with 5 bases lying between them. The CDR3 has 12 amino acids. CDR3 loop: CASSLTEETQYF. In DNA form, the CDR3 reads TGTGCCAGCAGCTTGACAGAAGAGACCCAGTACTTC.

This clone appeared a single time. The chain has TRBV12-5 and TRBJ1-3, with 10 bases lining up with TRBD1. The CDR3 is 18 amino acids. With V trimmed by 1 base and J by 1 base, 7 bases remained unmatched. Germline V gene data show CDR1 as LGHNT and CDR2 as FRNRAP. The CDR3 spells CASGLGQGALGSGNTIYF. The DNA for the CDR3 is TGTGCTAGTGGTTTGGGACAGGGGGCCCTGGGATCTGGAAACACCATATATTTT.

The chain couples TRBV2 to TRBJ1-1; perhaps TRBD1 as D (6 bases). V was pared by 6 bases and J by 9 bases, with 17 bases between. CDR3 size: 13 residues. Germline V CDR1 and CDR2: SNHLY, FYNNEI. The chain's CDR3 is CASSEGDGSKAFF. CDR3 coding DNA: TGTGCCAGCAGCGAGGGGGACGGAAGCAAAGCTTTCTTT.

The V and J genes are TRBV4-1 and TRBJ2-1; 8 nucleotides align to TRBD1. Trimming removed 5 bases from V and 7 bases from J; junction bases left unmatched: 16. Germline loops: CDR1 MGHRA, CDR2 YSYEKL. This CDR3 contains 17 residues. The CDR3 reads CASSFPLGQGRGNEQFF. CDR3 nucleotides: TGCGCCAGCAGCTTCCCTCTAGGACAGGGTAGAGGGAATGAGCAGTTCTTC.

This sequence joins TRBV5-1 and TRBJ2-1, with 9 bases fitting TRBD2. CDR3 length equals 13 residues. The germline CDR1 and CDR2 sequences are SGHRS and YFSETQ. Trimming at V came to 4 bases and at J to 5 bases, leaving 1 base not matched to a gene. CDR3 loop: CASSVAGDNEQFF. The CDR3 DNA is TGCGCCAGCAGCGTAGCGGGGGACAATGAGCAGTTCTTC.

The V and J genes are TRBV6-5 and TRBJ1-2; D is unclear. Deletions cut 2 bases from V and 4 bases from J, with 11 bases between. Germline V gives CDR1 MNHEY, CDR2 SVGAGI. The CDR3 is 14 residues long. The chain's CDR3 is CASSYRDRGYGYTF. As DNA, the CDR3 is TGTGCCAGCAGTTACAGGGATCGTGGCTATGGCTACACCTTC.

The rearrangement links TRBV20-1 to TRBJ2-1; D is unresolved. The germline V gene has CDR1 DFQATT and CDR2 SNEGSKA (reference sequence). CDR3 length: 11 residues. The germline V and J ends were trimmed by 4 bases and 8 bases, with 9 bases remaining between them. The CDR3 DNA reads TGCAGTGCTATGTGGCAGGATGAGCAGTTCTTC. It is translated as CSAMWQDEQFF.

The CDR3 protein is CASTPSGALTGELFF. For the CDR3, the DNA is TGCGCCAGCACCCCTAGCGGGGCCCTCACCGGGGAGCTGTTTTTT. The chain is built from TRBV4-3 and TRBJ2-2; 9 bases are a match to TRBD2. Germline V CDR1 and CDR2: LGHNA, YSLEER. The CDR3 covers 15 residues. The V and J ends lost 7 bases and 4 bases, in that order; junction bases with no gene match: 7.

The J gene is TRBJ2-1, the V gene TRBV7-2; 12 bases line up with TRBD2. The length of the CDR3 is 14 residues. The germline V gene encodes CDR1 SGHTA and CDR2 FQGNSA. V shed 6 bases and J 4 bases; nucleotides not matched to a gene: 1. As DNA, the CDR3 is TGTGCCAGCAGTGGGACTAGCGGGTACAATGAGCAGTTCTTC. Protein sequence: CASSGTSGYNEQFF.

This chain connects TRBV7-9 to TRBJ1-4; D perhaps matches TRBD1 (5 bases). V dropped 6 bases and J dropped 7 bases, with 9 bases sitting between them. The CDR3 sequence is 12 residues long. The V gene's germline CDR1 is SEHNR and CDR2 FQNEAQ (reference sequence). CDR3 amino acids: CASSFGGEKLFF. CDR3 DNA: TGTGCCAGCAGTTTCGGGGGTGAAAAACTGTTTTTT.

V is TRBV11-3 and J is TRBJ1-4; TRBD1 matches at 8 bases. This CDR3 contains 14 residues. V lost 4 bases and J lost 7; bases outside the gene matches: 5. The germline CDR1 and CDR2 sequences are SGHNT and YENEEA. DNA for the CDR3: TGTGCCAGCAGCTCCCGGACAGGGATTGAAAAACTGTTTTTT. Its protein product is CASSSRTGIEKLFF. Full variable domain (remainder filled in from reference TRBV11-3 and TRBJ1-4): EAGVVQSPRYKIIEKKQPVAFWCNPISGHNTLYWYLQNLGQGPELLIRYENEEAVDDSQLPKDRFSAERLKGVDSTLKIQPAELGDSAVYLCASSSRTGIEKLFFGSGTQLSVL.

This chain links TRBV2 with TRBJ1-2; no reliable D call. CDR1 and CDR2 (germline): SNHLY, FYNNEI. The CDR3 contains 15 residues. V lost 6 bases and J lost 4, with 18 bases in between. CDR3 region: CASSPSVGLGYGYTF. In DNA, the CDR3 is TGTGCCAGCAGCCCGAGTGTAGGTTTAGGCTATGGCTACACCTTC.

This clone was seen only once. V usage is TRBV7-2 and J usage is TRBJ1-2, with 12 positions matching TRBD1. Germline CDR1 reads SGHTA; CDR2 reads FQGNSA. This CDR3 contains 15 residues. With V trimmed by 0 bases and J by 7 bases, 3 bases remained unmatched. For the CDR3, the DNA is TGTGCCAGCAGCTTAGCCGGGACAGGGGGCGTTGGCTACACCTTC. Its protein product is CASSLAGTGGVGYTF. Complete variable domain (other parts from reference TRBV7-2 and TRBJ1-2): GAGVSQSPSNKVTEKGKDVELRCDPISGHTALYWYRQSLGQGLEFLIYFQGNSAPDKSGLPSDRFSAERTGGSVSTLTIQRTQQEDSAVYLCASSLAGTGGVGYTFGSGTRLTVV.

The chain uses TRBV18 and TRBJ1-1; TRBD1 matches at 7 bases. CDR3 length: 16 amino acids. Germline lookup yields CDR1 KGHSH and CDR2 LQKENI. V shed 3 bases and J 1 base; nucleotides not matched to a gene: 8. The CDR3 is CASSPVWDRRNTEAFF. As DNA, the CDR3 is TGTGCCAGCTCACCTGTCTGGGACAGAAGGAACACTGAAGCTTTCTTT.

The chain links TRBV29-1 to TRBJ1-2; no clear D. CDR1 is SQVTM, CDR2 ANQGSEA, per germline. V gave up 4 bases and J gave up 2 bases, with 8 bases separating them. CDR3 length: 12 residues. The CDR3 is CSVVGRNYGYTF. CDR3 nucleotides: TGCAGCGTTGTGGGCAGGAACTATGGCTACACCTTC.

The chain employs TRBV6-6 and TRBJ2-3, with 9 positions matching TRBD2. The trim removed 7 bases at V and 5 bases at J, leaving 10 bases unmatched. The CDR3 is made up of 15 amino acids. Germline CDR1 is MNHNY and CDR2 is SVGAGI (reference sequence). Here the CDR3 reads CASNSLAGRGDTQYF. CDR3 DNA: TGTGCCAGCAATAGCCTAGCGGGGAGGGGAGATACGCAGTATTTT.

The chain is built from TRBV15 and TRBJ1-2; D remains ambiguous. Trimming shortened V by 1 base and J by 2 bases, and 5 bases separated the two germline ends. Germline assignment: CDR1 LNHNV and CDR2 YYDKDF (reference sequence). The CDR3 runs to 13 residues. In nucleotides, the CDR3 is TGTGCCACCAGCAGAGCGAAAAACTATGGCTACACCTTC. This sequence encodes CATSRAKNYGYTF.

This sequence joins TRBV5-6 and TRBJ1-2; the D is unclear. Germline loops: CDR1 SGHDT, CDR2 YYEEEE. CDR3 length: 12 amino acids. V lost 4 bases, J lost 8 bases, and 12 bases lay in between. The CDR3 sequence: CASSPALEGYTF. CDR3 nucleotide sequence: TGTGCCAGCAGCCCCGCGTTAGAGGGCTACACCTTC.

The chain couples TRBV5-1 to TRBJ2-1; TRBD1 aligns across 9 bases. The CDR3 sequence is 15 residues long. The V gene end was trimmed by 4 bases and the J gene end by 4 bases; junction bases not matched to a gene: 6. The V gene's germline CDR1 is SGHRS and CDR2 YFSETQ. CDR3 DNA: TGCGCCAGCAGCCTGGGGGGACAGGGTTACAATGAGCAGTTCTTC. This translates into CASSLGGQGYNEQFF.

This chain links TRBV14 with TRBJ1-2; perhaps TRBD1 as D (5 bases). CDR1 and CDR2 from the germline V gene are SGHDN and FVKESK. The CDR3 extends over 15 amino acids. V shed 1 base and J shed 4 bases, with 13 bases lying between them. CDR3 sequence reads: CASSQVGGPFYGYTF. The CDR3 nucleotides are TGTGCCAGCAGCCAAGTGGGGGGTCCCTTCTATGGCTACACCTTC. Full variable domain (remainder filled in from reference TRBV14 and TRBJ1-2): EAGVTQFPSHSVIEKGQTVTLRCDPISGHDNLYWYRRVMGKEIKFLLHFVKESKQDESGMPNNRFLAERTGGTYSTLKVQPAELEDSGVYFCASSQVGGPFYGYTFGSGTRLTVV.

V gene TRBV19 combines with J gene TRBJ2-5; weak D call: TRBD1 (5 bases). V was shortened by 4 bases and J by 5 bases, with 14 bases between the two germline ends. Germline CDR1 is LNHDA and CDR2 is SQIVND (reference sequence). The CDR3 is 14 amino acids. CDR3 nucleotides: TGTGCCAGTAGTAGGGCAGGGATTTGGGAGACCCAGTACTTC. Residues: CASSRAGIWETQYF.

The chain is built from TRBV18 and TRBJ1-2; the D gene is possibly TRBD1 (5 bases). V gave up 3 bases and J gave up 7 bases, with 12 bases separating them. This CDR3 contains 13 residues. The germline V gene has CDR1 KGHSH and CDR2 LQKENI. The CDR3 is CASSPRRGRGYTF. As DNA, the CDR3 is TGTGCCAGCTCACCTCGACGGGGACGTGGCTACACCTTC.

The J gene is TRBJ2-7, the V gene TRBV18; D not certain. Trimming left V 2 bases short and J 5 bases short, with 10 bases between. CDR1 and CDR2 from the germline V gene are KGHSH and LQKENI. CDR3 length equals 13 residues. The CDR3 sequence: CASSPVRINEQYF. The CDR3, as DNA: TGTGCCAGCTCACCAGTGCGCATCAACGAGCAGTACTTC.

The chain employs TRBV10-2 and TRBJ2-1; 10 bases fit TRBD2. V shed 2 bases and J 3 bases; nucleotides not matched to a gene: 7. The CDR3 spans 17 residues. The germline gives CDR1 WSHSY, CDR2 SAAADI. CDR3 sequence (DNA): TGCGCCAGCAGTGAGAGGAGCGGGGGGGCCGACTACAATGAGCAGTTCTTC. Translated, it gives CASSERSGGADYNEQFF.